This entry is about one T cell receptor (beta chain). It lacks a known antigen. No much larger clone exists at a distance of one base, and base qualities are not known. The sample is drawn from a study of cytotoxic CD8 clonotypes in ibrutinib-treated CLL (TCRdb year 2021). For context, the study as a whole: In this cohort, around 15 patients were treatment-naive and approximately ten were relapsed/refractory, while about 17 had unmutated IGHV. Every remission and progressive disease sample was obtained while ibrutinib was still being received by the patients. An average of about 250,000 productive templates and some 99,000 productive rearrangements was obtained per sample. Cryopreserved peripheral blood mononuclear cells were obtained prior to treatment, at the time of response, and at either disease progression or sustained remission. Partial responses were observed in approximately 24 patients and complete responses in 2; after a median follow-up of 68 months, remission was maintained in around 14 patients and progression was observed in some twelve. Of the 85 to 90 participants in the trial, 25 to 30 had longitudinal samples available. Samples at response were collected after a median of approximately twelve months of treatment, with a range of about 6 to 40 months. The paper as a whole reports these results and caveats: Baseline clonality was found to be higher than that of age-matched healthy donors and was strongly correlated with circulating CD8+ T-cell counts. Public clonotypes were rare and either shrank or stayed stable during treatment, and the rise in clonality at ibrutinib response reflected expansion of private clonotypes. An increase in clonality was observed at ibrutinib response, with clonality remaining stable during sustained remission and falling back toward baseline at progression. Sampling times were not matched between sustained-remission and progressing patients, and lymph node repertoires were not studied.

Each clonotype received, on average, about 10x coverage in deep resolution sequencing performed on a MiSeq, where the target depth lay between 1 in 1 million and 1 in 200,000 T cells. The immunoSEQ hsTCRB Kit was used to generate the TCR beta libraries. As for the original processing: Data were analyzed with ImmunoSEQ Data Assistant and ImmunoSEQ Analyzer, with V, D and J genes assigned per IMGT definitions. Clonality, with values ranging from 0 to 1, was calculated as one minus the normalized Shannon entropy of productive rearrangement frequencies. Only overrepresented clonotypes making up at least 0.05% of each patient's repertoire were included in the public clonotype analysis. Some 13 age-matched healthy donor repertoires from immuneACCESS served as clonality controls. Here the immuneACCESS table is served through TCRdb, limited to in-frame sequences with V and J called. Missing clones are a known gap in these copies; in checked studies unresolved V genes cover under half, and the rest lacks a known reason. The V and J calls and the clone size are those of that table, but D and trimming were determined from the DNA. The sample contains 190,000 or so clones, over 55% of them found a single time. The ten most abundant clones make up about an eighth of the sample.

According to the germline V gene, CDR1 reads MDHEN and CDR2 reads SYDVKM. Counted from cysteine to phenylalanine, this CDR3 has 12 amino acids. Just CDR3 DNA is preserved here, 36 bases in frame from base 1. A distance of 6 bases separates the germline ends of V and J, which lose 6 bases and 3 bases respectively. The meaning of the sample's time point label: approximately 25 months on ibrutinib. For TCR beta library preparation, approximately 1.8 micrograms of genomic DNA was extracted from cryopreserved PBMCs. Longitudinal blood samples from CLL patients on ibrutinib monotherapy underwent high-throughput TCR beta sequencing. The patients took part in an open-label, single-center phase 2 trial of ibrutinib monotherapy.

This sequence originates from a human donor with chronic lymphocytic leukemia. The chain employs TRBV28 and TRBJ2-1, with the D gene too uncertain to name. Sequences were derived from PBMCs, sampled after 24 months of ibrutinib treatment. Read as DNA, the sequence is TGTGCCAGCAGGGGGAACTACAATGAGCAGTTCTTC. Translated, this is CASRGNYNEQFF.